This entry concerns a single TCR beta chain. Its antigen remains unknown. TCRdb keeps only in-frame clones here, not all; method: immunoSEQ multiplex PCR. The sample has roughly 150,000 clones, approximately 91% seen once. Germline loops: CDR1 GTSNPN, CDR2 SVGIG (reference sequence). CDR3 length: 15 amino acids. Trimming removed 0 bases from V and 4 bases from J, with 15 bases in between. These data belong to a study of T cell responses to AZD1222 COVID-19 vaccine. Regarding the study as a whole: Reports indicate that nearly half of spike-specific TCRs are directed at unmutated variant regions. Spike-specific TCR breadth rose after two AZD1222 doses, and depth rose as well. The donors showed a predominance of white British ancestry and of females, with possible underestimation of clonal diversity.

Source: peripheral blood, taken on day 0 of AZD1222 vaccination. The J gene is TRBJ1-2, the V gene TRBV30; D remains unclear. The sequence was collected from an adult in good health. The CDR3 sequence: CAWSVLGWKSYGYTF. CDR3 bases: TGTGCCTGGAGTGTATTGGGCTGGAAGTCCTATGGCTACACCTTC.